The 8 T cell receptor beta chains presented below share a single source sample, sequenced in a study of blood T cell repertoires in COVID-19. Only in-frame clones appear in the TCRdb table, and some are missing; sequencing was by immunoSEQ multiplex PCR. This table has around 64,000 clones, 65% to 85% appearing once. Sequencing used PBMCs or T cells enriched from blood (not recorded which). Every receptor here comes from an older woman who had been exposed to COVID-19.

The chain carries TRBV3-1 (or the pseudogene TRBV3-2) and TRBJ1-5, with D uncertain. V lost 0 bases to trimming and J lost 4 bases, with 10 bases between them. The CDR3 contains 15 residues. The germline CDR1 and CDR2 sequences are LGHDT and YNNKEL (reference sequence). CDR3 sequence (DNA): TGTGCCAGCAGCCAAGATCAAGGGAGGAATCAGCCCCAGCATTTT. This translates into CASSQDQGRNQPQHF.

The V call is TRBV29-1, the J call TRBJ2-1; D is perhaps TRBD2 (5 bases). Germline CDR1 SQVTM, CDR2 ANQGSEA. The CDR3 contains 13 residues. V lost 1 base, J lost 10 bases, and 14 bases lay in between. DNA for the CDR3: TGCAGCGTTGAAGGTCTAATGGGAGCCGAGCAGTTCTTC. As protein: CSVEGLMGAEQFF.

This clone has only a few counts. This chain uses TRBV7-2 with TRBJ1-5; perhaps TRBD1 as D (5 bases). The CDR3 extends over 13 amino acids. The V gene's germline CDR1 is SGHTA and CDR2 FQGNSA. The V end was cut by 3 bases, the J end by 7 bases, with 10 bases between. CDR3 region: CASSFGRVQPQHF. Here the CDR3 DNA reads TGTGCCAGCAGCTTTGGCAGGGTGCAGCCCCAGCATTTT.

The chain carries TRBV7-2 and TRBJ2-5, with D perhaps matching TRBD1 (5 bases). The CDR3 is 19 residues long. Trimming stripped 2 bases from V and 2 bases from J, with 24 bases between. Germline-derived CDR1 and CDR2 are SGHTA and FQGNSA. The CDR3 sequence is CASSLSRPWGPRRQETQYF. In nucleotides, the CDR3 is TGTGCCAGCAGCTTATCACGTCCCTGGGGCCCCAGAAGGCAAGAGACCCAGTACTTC.

The chain links TRBV27 to TRBJ2-7; perhaps TRBD2 as D (5 bases). The CDR3 runs to 13 residues. From germline, CDR1 is MNHEY and CDR2 SMNVEV (reference sequence). V was clipped by 2 bases and J by 5 bases, with 10 bases between them. CDR3 region: CASSLGLLDEQYF. The CDR3 DNA sequence: TGTGCCAGCAGTTTAGGACTTTTAGACGAGCAGTACTTC.

This rearrangement joins TRBV4-1 to TRBJ1-2, with 9 nucleotides matching TRBD1. This CDR3 has 15 amino acids. Germline lookup yields CDR1 MGHRA and CDR2 YSYEKL. With 0 bases clipped from V and 7 bases from J, the junction kept 6 bases outside the gene matches. CDR3 loop: CASSQDWDRDRGYTF. CDR3 DNA: TGCGCCAGCAGCCAAGACTGGGACAGGGACCGTGGCTACACCTTC.

The chain is built from TRBV2 and TRBJ1-5; the D gene is possibly TRBD1 (5 bases). Germline V gives CDR1 SNHLY, CDR2 FYNNEI. The CDR3 is 14 amino acids. Trimming shortened V by 10 bases and J by 1 base, and 14 bases separated the two germline ends. CDR3 nucleotide sequence: TGTGCCACCTCCCTGGGGGGGAGCAATCAGCCCCAGCATTTT. Translation gives CATSLGGSNQPQHF.

V gene TRBV7-6 combines with J gene TRBJ2-1; TRBD2 matches 11 bases. CDR1 and CDR2 (germline): SGHVS, FNYEAQ. The CDR3 loop spans 14 amino acids. The V segment lost 7 bases and the J segment 5 bases; nucleotides outside the gene matches: 4. Here the CDR3 DNA reads TGTGCCAGCAACCTAGCGGGGGGACACAATGAGCAGTTCTTC. Protein: CASNLAGGHNEQFF.